This TCR beta chain appears in the sequencing data of a study of cytomegalovirus exposure and HLA in healthy donors (dated by TCRdb to 2015 to 2018). Concerning the study at large: An earlier analysis of 587 of the donors reported about 300 Gb of sequence data and some 110 million unique TCR beta sequences obtained from roughly 170 million T cells. Roughly 300 gigabases of sequencing data and 70 million to 85 million unique TCR sequences were included in an early release covering roughly 700 HLA-typed donors. The genetic ancestry cluster associated with self-reported Caucasian donors included about four fifths of the approximately 400 genotyped donors. The study was designed to test whether signatures of past pathogen exposure could be identified by cataloging public T cell receptors. The T cell repertoires of several hundred subjects were profiled by immunosequencing and related to cytomegalovirus serostatus. A separate validation cohort of 100 to 150 different subjects was used in addition to the approximately 700-subject first cohort. To predict cytomegalovirus infection status, the study brought together high-throughput TCR immunosequencing, statistical association of individual TCRs with disease status, and machine learning. A later analysis re-analyzed previously published TCR beta repertoires from hundreds of donors and added high-resolution HLA genotyping to study TCR occurrence patterns. In the later analysis, no new phenotypic data were used to find candidate immune exposures; instead, reliance was placed on TCR beta sequences and their occurrence across donors. To decide whether each TCR beta V gene segment behaved as functional or pseudogenic, an earlier analysis of some 540 of the donors relied on high-throughput TCR beta sequencing. Alongside the repertoire data, information on donor age, sex, ethnicity and CMV serostatus was compiled. A later genetic analysis used genome-wide SNP genotypes for about three fifths of the roughly 700 donors, treating that subset as a discovery cohort. Every discovery cohort repertoire had been produced on one sequencing platform. Class I and class II HLA loci were covered by the typing at four-digit resolution. Typing coverage differed by locus: A, B, C, DRB1 and DQB1 were typed in roughly 620-630 donors, DQA1 in about 500, DPA1 in over 600, and DPB1 in around 440. A few DR-DQ haplotypes were treated as single units for association and clustering because of strong linkage in the cohort. Among 300 to 500 genotyped donors of the cohort, an average of around 220,000 unique TCR beta nucleotide sequences was sequenced per donor, of which approximately 19% were non-productive.

The library was made by the immunoSEQ multiplex PCR assay. A mixture of 60 forward primers for TCR Vbeta segments and 13 reverse primers for TCR Jbeta segments was used in the multiplex PCR. Amplification of the CDR3 region of rearranged TCR beta genes was performed with a multiplex PCR assay on genomic DNA. Amplified TCR beta libraries were sequenced as 87-base-pair reads on the Illumina HiSeq System. The paper's processing steps were these. Across the 670 or so repertoires, a later analysis counted tens of millions of unique TCR beta chains, about 10 million of which were shared by at least two donors. Raw reads were error-corrected and collapsed into unique sequences by a nearest-neighbor algorithm in which closely related sequences were merged to remove PCR and sequencing errors. CDR3 sequences were aligned to IMGT reference sequences to assign V, D and J gene segments. For a sequence to be retained, at least a six-nucleotide match to both a V gene segment and a J gene segment was required. Rearrangements were classified as productive when the CDR3 lacked stop codons and remained in frame with V and J, and all other rearrangements were classified as non-productive. Following IMGT convention, CDR3 was defined as the stretch from the second conserved V-encoded cysteine up to the conserved J-encoded phenylalanine. The earlier analysis of approximately 590 of the donors excluded any sequence lacking an unambiguous match to a single V gene segment. An earlier analysis of roughly 590 of the donors called V segments functional above 56.7% productive rearrangements and segregating when the between-donor standard deviation exceeded 5%. A statistical classification framework was developed to diagnose cytomegalovirus status using the catalog of TCR beta chain sequences. In a later analysis, V and J genes were assigned by comparing TCR nucleotide sequences against IMGT/GENE-DB human TR gene sequences. The TCRdist pipeline was used in a later analysis to assign CDR3 sequences and most-parsimonious VDJ recombination scenarios. In a later analysis, every TCR beta chain was defined by the combination of its CDR3 amino acid sequence and its V-gene family, and reads without a unique V-gene family were dropped. As a way to deal with suspected cross-contamination and a sequencing artifact, a later analysis dropped 450 to 600 nucleotide sequences that were highly shared and had low generation probability. For each public chain, a later analysis derived a clonal expansion index from normalized ranks of inferred template counts within each repertoire. In a later analysis, generation probabilities were computed using a VDJ recombination model fitted to out-of-frame rearrangements, and the results were checked against IGoR. In a later analysis, TCR-TCR, TCR-HLA and TCR-CMV co-occurrence was scored with hypergeometric tests, and a repertoire-size bias correction was applied to TCR pairs. In a later analysis, false discovery rates were estimated by permuting HLA or CMV assignments 20 times. In a later analysis, co-occurring TCRs were grouped using DBSCAN, with TCRdist sequence similarity added in when clustering inside HLA-allele-positive subsets. Repertoires with fewer than 30,000 or more than 120,000 public chains, plus five repertoires with anomalous nucleotide sharing, were excluded from co-occurrence clustering. TCRdb provides this immuneACCESS table in a form limited to in-frame rearrangements. Some clones are lacking; in checked studies, under half of them reflect an unresolved V gene, and why the rest are absent is not known. V and J calls and clone size are as listed in that table; D and trimming were resolved from the DNA. Here the sample has some 100,000 clones; around 80% occur a single time. Approximately 2.4% of the sample rests with the top ten.

Overall study results and their limits: Correlated functional status among segregating V segments might reflect linkage disequilibrium, but an unknown experimental factor could not be ruled out. In both the original and validation cohorts, the classifier was reported to diagnose cytomegalovirus status with high specificity and sensitivity. The 87-base-pair reads could not distinguish some IMGT-functional V segments, including TRBV6-2 and TRBV6-3, so those segments were excluded. The authors suggested that the approach could potentially be generalized to other disease states and immunological phenotypes. Because counts were too low, 15 to 20 rarely observed V segments, including chromosome 9 orphons, were excluded from the earlier analysis of several hundred of the donors. Presence/absence analyses assumed roughly uniform sequencing depth across donors, an assumption that may not hold. A further reported finding was that TCR beta sequences accurately predicted the HLA-A and HLA-B alleles for most subjects in the first cohort. A total of 150 to 200 TCR beta chains were listed by the study as associated with cytomegalovirus. For the cohort, immune exposure information was limited to CMV serostatus. In a later analysis, around 15,000 TCR beta sequences were associated with specific HLA alleles at a false discovery rate of 0.05. Most CMV-associated TCR beta chains appeared to be HLA-restricted in a later analysis, and the HLA associations seemed to be driven largely by CMV exposure. A few of the identified cytomegalovirus-associated TCR beta chains were confirmed in vitro to be specific for cytomegalovirus antigens. When HLA alleles, especially DR and DQ, strongly co-occurred, TCR associations were difficult to assign to individual alleles. In a later genetic analysis, a missense DCLRE1C variant was associated with V-gene and J-gene trimming of TCR beta chains, and the association was replicated in an independent cohort. The sequencing pipeline was judged likely to have produced a cluster of highly shared sequence variants as a technical artifact. Several of the top co-occurrence clusters appeared to be linked to parvovirus B19, influenza, CMV and Epstein-Barr virus, according to a later analysis. A later analysis found that TCR association rates varied across HLA loci, with DRB1 alleles showing the most associated TCRs and HLA-C alleles the fewest. Because some donors lacked HLA typing at each locus, the association tests relied only on the typed subset. Most TCR sequences were seen in very few donors, while some public TCRs were found in many individuals. An earlier analysis of approximately 570 of the donors showed that most TCR beta V segments appeared in productive rearrangements either about 87% or about 30% of the time, which broadly matched IMGT annotations. Only TCR beta chains were sequenced in this cohort, and the absence of alpha or paired-chain data limited detectable features. According to a later genetic analysis, donors in an Asian-associated ancestry cluster had fewer N-insertions in productive TCRs than the approximately 650-donor mean. A later analysis found that HLA-associated TCR beta chains were more clonally expanded and had lower generation probabilities than equally common non-associated chains.

Points on this clone: The specificity of this receptor is unknown. No qualities accompany the bases; no much larger clone lies one base away.

The cohort consisted of hundreds of healthy bone marrow donors. Cohort members were all nominally healthy when sampled, although unrecorded immune exposures were likely present. The donor tested CMV seronegative and was one of the 352 seronegative cohort members. Each donor provided a peripheral blood sample, and peripheral blood mononuclear cells were used for TCR beta sequencing. Genomic DNA extraction from the blood cell samples was performed with the Qiagen DNeasy Blood Extraction Kit. CDR1 MNHEY and CDR2 SVGAGI were looked up in the germline V gene. The CDR3 sequence holds 14 residues, the cysteine and phenylalanine included. Just CDR3 DNA is preserved here, 42 bases in frame from base 1. Trimming takes 5 bases from V and 4 bases from J, and the germline ends sit 14 bases apart.

The sequence joins TRBV6-5 to TRBJ1-2, with an unclear D gene assignment. The source is a female donor in good health and CMV-seronegative. Sequenced sample: PBMCs. The base sequence is TGTGCCAGCAGTGTAGGCCCCCGACTCTATGGCTACACCTTC. The encoded protein is CASSVGPRLYGYTF.